These T cell receptor beta chains were read from a single sample in a study of B cell selection in AIRE deficiency. Generated by immunoSEQ multiplex PCR, the TCRdb table keeps only in-frame clones and is missing some. The table lists roughly 14,000 clones, under 95% of them singletons. The sample was Tregs sorted from PBMCs. The receptors were gathered from a human donor with AIRE deficiency. The CDR3 runs from the conserved cysteine through the conserved F or W. Each record gives: D gene, V gene, J gene, CDR3 protein. A D gene is named only where the DNA matches it firmly.

D: -
V: TRBV5-1
J: TRBJ2-3
CDR3: CASSSAMDTQYF

D: TRBD2
V: TRBV6-1
J: TRBJ2-3
CDR3: CASRGGSSTDTQYF

D: TRBD1
V: TRBV25-1
J: TRBJ2-7
CDR3: CATEGQGYRDEQYF

D: TRBD2
V: TRBV7-2
J: TRBJ2-3
CDR3: CASSLALAGDTYTDTQYF

D: TRBD1
V: TRBV29-1
J: TRBJ2-3
CDR3: CSVIRDRWLDTQYF

D: -
V: TRBV18
J: TRBJ2-3
CDR3: CASSPLLGTDTQYF

D: TRBD1
V: TRBV5-6
J: TRBJ1-1
CDR3: CASSWNRGLIPSTEAFF

D: TRBD2
V: TRBV7-2
J: TRBJ2-5
CDR3: CASSLSSTSGYGETQYF

D: -
V: TRBV2
J: TRBJ2-7
CDR3: CASSEIQGGTYEQYF

D: TRBD1
V: TRBV11-1
J: TRBJ1-1
CDR3: CASSSYRGQKNTEAFF

D: -
V: TRBV5-5
J: TRBJ1-5
CDR3: CASSQVPNQPQHF

D: TRBD2
V: TRBV6-1
J: TRBJ2-1
CDR3: CASRRGGRSYNEQFF

D: TRBD1
V: TRBV6-6
J: TRBJ2-1
CDR3: CASSYGGGTGGNEQFF

D: TRBD1
V: TRBV7-2
J: TRBJ1-3
CDR3: CASSRRDRAYSGNTIYF

D: TRBD1
V: TRBV2
J: TRBJ1-5
CDR3: CASRETGVYNQPQHF

D: -
V: TRBV18
J: TRBJ1-5
CDR3: CASSPTGPHQPQHF